The rows below give T cell receptor beta chains drawn from one sample of a study of blood T cell repertoires in COVID-19. TCRdb keeps only in-frame clones here, not all; method: immunoSEQ multiplex PCR. Of 300,000 to 350,000 clones in the sample, around 88% were seen once. The specimen was peripheral blood. Receptors originate from a young man with active or convalescent COVID-19. Both conserved end residues are part of each CDR3. The order of the fields is D gene, V gene, J gene, clone size, CDR3 protein, CDR3 DNA. The D gene is left open where the match is weak. Clone sizes are given selectively: once, few, many, or a class where the clone is expanded.

-	TRBV5-6	TRBJ1-5	once	CASSLSGTGGQPQHF	TGTGCCAGCAGCTTGTCAGGGACGGGAGGTCAGCCCCAGCATTTT
TRBD2	TRBV12-5	TRBJ2-1	once	CASGLGPGLVVGEQFF	TGTGCTAGTGGTTTGGGACCGGGACTAGTGGTTGGTGAGCAGTTCTTC
-	TRBV6-2/TRBV6-3	TRBJ1-5	-	CASSGGALRWPQHF	TGTGCCAGCAGTGGAGGAGCCCTTCGGTGGCCCCAGCATTTT
-	TRBV30	TRBJ2-1	-	CAWSGGSSLYNEQFF	TGTGCCTGGAGTGGAGGGAGTTCATTGTACAATGAGCAGTTCTTC
TRBD1	TRBV6-5	TRBJ1-2	-	CASSRGQEGYGYTF	TGTGCCAGCAGCAGGGGGCAGGAGGGGTATGGCTACACCTTC
TRBD2	TRBV11-1	TRBJ2-2	-	CASSARLANGGELFF	TGTGCCAGCAGCGCCAGACTAGCTAACGGCGGGGAGCTGTTTTTT
TRBD1	TRBV4-1	TRBJ1-1	-	CASSQPTGGPMNTEAFF	TGCGCCAGCAGCCAGCCGACAGGGGGCCCCATGAACACTGAAGCTTTCTTT
TRBD2	TRBV9	TRBJ2-7	-	CASSASSGRVYEQYF	TGTGCCAGCAGCGCCTCTAGCGGGAGGGTCTACGAGCAGTACTTC
TRBD1	TRBV30	TRBJ1-5	-	CAWRTGYGQPQHF	TGTGCCTGGAGGACAGGGTACGGTCAGCCCCAGCATTTT
-	TRBV5-1	TRBJ2-3	-	CASTLRRLTDTQYF	TGCGCCAGCACCCTACGTCGCCTCACAGATACGCAGTATTTT
TRBD2	TRBV6-2/TRBV6-3	TRBJ2-1	-	CASSPRLAGVLISNEQFF	TGTGCCAGCAGCCCTAGACTAGCGGGAGTCCTGATAAGCAATGAGCAGTTCTTC
-	TRBV5-4	TRBJ2-3	few	CASSFLARTDTQYF	TGTGCCAGCAGCTTTTTGGCGAGGACAGATACGCAGTATTTT
-	TRBV7-9	TRBJ2-3	-	CASSPLPLAGLSTDTQYF	TGTGCCAGCAGCCCTCTTCCTCTCGCAGGCCTTTCCACAGATACGCAGTATTTT
-	TRBV6-1	TRBJ1-4	-	CASSEERNEKLFF	TGTGCCAGCAGTGAGGAGCGTAATGAAAAACTGTTTTTT